This T cell receptor (beta chain) was sequenced during a study of blood T cell repertoires in COVID-19. Losses at the gene ends were 5 bases for V and 5 bases for J; bases not matched to a gene: 9. CDR1 is SGHAT and CDR2 is FQNNGV in the germline V gene. The CDR3 totals 15 residues. Produced via immunoSEQ multiplex PCR; TCRdb's table is partial and in-frame only. Here the sample spans approximately 70,000 clones, roughly three quarters being singletons. The sequenced material came from peripheral blood. This TCR was recovered from a woman in her fifties or sixties with acute or convalescent COVID-19. The chain links TRBV11-2 to TRBJ1-2; 9 bases agree with TRBD1. The CDR3 nucleotides are TGTGCCAGCAGCCACCCAGACAGGGGGATGTATGGCTACACCTTC. Its protein product is CASSHPDRGMYGYTF.